The 30 T cell receptor beta chains presented below share a single source sample, sequenced in a study of shared clonotypes between healthy human individuals (dated by TCRdb to the early 2020s). The library was obtained by the immunoSEQ multiplex PCR assay. In its TCRdb copy, this immuneACCESS table keeps in-frame sequences only and misses some clones. Where compared with another copy, unresolved V genes explain less than half of these, and the others have no known cause. Across this sample there are 600,000 to 800,000 clones, with roughly two thirds seen only once. The biggest ten clones account for over 1.5% of the sample. The sequencing input was memory CD4+ T cells sorted from blood. The cell subset or site label, as the study defines it: CD45RA-negative fraction. Every receptor here comes from a young woman in good health.

The V gene is TRBV7-9, the J gene TRBJ1-1; 8 bases match TRBD1. This CDR3 is 13 amino acids long. V gave up 4 bases and J gave up 10 bases; unmatched junction bases: 8. The V gene's germline CDR1 is SEHNR and CDR2 FQNEAQ (reference sequence). CDR3 nucleotide sequence: TGTGCCAGCAGCTGGGTGACAGGGGATCGAGCTTTCTTT. It is translated as CASSWVTGDRAFF.

This clone was found once. The genes are TRBV7-9 and TRBJ2-3, with TRBD2 identical over 7 bases. CDR3 length: 15 residues. The germline V gene encodes CDR1 SEHNR and CDR2 FQNEAQ (reference sequence). V shed 4 bases, J shed 4 bases, and the junction held 8 bases outside the gene matches. The CDR3 reads CASSSTRGRADTQYF. The CDR3 DNA is TGTGCCAGCAGCTCCACACGGGGGAGGGCAGATACGCAGTATTTT.

This clone was seen a handful of times. This chain links TRBV21-1 with TRBJ2-7; the DNA was not compared with TRBD2, the D call given in the table. TRBV21-1 is annotated as a pseudogene. There are 17 residues in the CDR3. In DNA, the CDR3 is TGTGCCAGCAGCAAAGGGTCCGCCCGCTCTAAGCACTACGAGCAGTACTTC. This sequence encodes CASSKGSARSKHYEQYF.

This chain connects TRBV5-6 to TRBJ2-7; unclear D gene. This CDR3 has 11 residues. V lost 3 bases and J lost 2, with 3 bases in between. Germline-derived CDR1 and CDR2 are SGHDT and YYEEEE. CDR3 DNA: TGTGCCAGCAGCTCGACCTACGAGCAGTACTTC. It codes for CASSSTYEQYF.

This CDR3 is CASSGDSPPYEQYF. Here the CDR3 DNA reads TGTGCCAGTAGTGGGGACAGTCCCCCCTACGAGCAGTACTTC. The J gene is TRBJ2-7, the V gene TRBV19; 7 nucleotides align to TRBD1. CDR1 is LNHDA and CDR2 is SQIVND in the germline V gene (reference sequence). J gave up 2 bases and V 5 bases, and 6 bases lay outside the gene matches. The CDR3 runs 14 residues. Filled out from reference TRBV19 and TRBJ2-7, the complete variable domain reads DGGITQSPKYLFRKEGQNVTLSCEQNLNHDAMYWYRQDPGQGLRLIYYSQIVNDFQKGDIAEGYSVSREKKESFPLTVTSAQKNPTAFYLCASSGDSPPYEQYFGPGTRLTVT.

There are a few counts of this clone. This chain links TRBV7-8 with TRBJ2-5; D gene ambiguous. CDR3 size: 14 residues. Germline-derived CDR1 and CDR2 are SGHVS and FQNEAQ. V dropped 2 bases and J dropped 5 bases, with 12 bases sitting between them. This CDR3 reads CASSLTRFSETQYF. The DNA for the CDR3 is TGTGCCAGCAGCTTAACAAGATTCTCGGAGACCCAGTACTTC. The full variable domain, rest sourced from reference TRBV7-8 and TRBJ2-5, is GAGVSQSPRYKVAKRGQDVALRCDPISGHVSLFWYQQALGQGPEFLTYFQNEAQLDKSGLPSDRFFAERPEGSVSTLKIQRTQQEDSAVYLCASSLTRFSETQYFGPGTRLLVL.

This clone was found a few times. The chain is built from TRBV11-2 and TRBJ2-7; 9 bases agree with TRBD1. The CDR3 runs to 15 residues. Looked up from germline, CDR1 is SGHAT and CDR2 is FQNNGV. The J segment lost 5 bases and the V segment lost 5 bases, leaving 10 bases of the junction unmatched. In nucleotides, the CDR3 is TGTGCCAGCAGCGCAAAGGGACAGGGTCGGAACGAGCAGTACTTC. It yields the protein CASSAKGQGRNEQYF. Using reference TRBV11-2 and TRBJ2-7 for the parts outside the CDR3, the full variable domain is EAGVAQSPRYKIIEKRQSVAFWCNPISGHATLYWYQQILGQGPKLLIQFQNNGVVDDSQLPKDRFSAERLKGVDSTLKIQPAKLEDSAVYLCASSAKGQGRNEQYFGPGTRLTVT.

The CDR3 sequence: CASSLVQSSDTQYF. The CDR3 DNA follows: TGTGCCAGCAGCTTGGTGCAGAGTAGTGATACGCAGTATTTT. The chain couples TRBV5-4 to TRBJ2-3; D uncertain. The germline V and J ends were trimmed by 0 bases and 6 bases, with 11 bases remaining between them. Germline V gives CDR1 SGHNT, CDR2 YYREEE (reference sequence). The CDR3 is 14 amino acids. The whole variable domain, remainder taken from reference TRBV5-4 and TRBJ2-3, is ETGVTQSPTHLIKTRGQQVTLRCSSQSGHNTVSWYQQALGQGPQFIFQYYREEENGRGNFPPRFSGLQFPNYSSELNVNALELDDSALYLCASSLVQSSDTQYFGPGTRLTVL.

This clone has only a few counts. The rearrangement joins TRBV18 to TRBJ2-7; TRBD1 is a possible D gene (5 bases). This CDR3 is built from 13 residues. Trimming removed 2 bases from V and 2 bases from J, with 7 bases in between. CDR1 KGHSH and CDR2 LQKENI come from the germline V gene. The CDR3 loop reads CASSPGAAYEQYF. The CDR3 region has the DNA TGTGCCAGCTCACCAGGGGCGGCCTACGAGCAGTACTTC.

A single count supports this clone. The V and J genes are TRBV25-1 and TRBJ1-5; D is ambiguous. Trimming removed 4 bases at V and 1 base at J, with 20 bases between. Looked up from germline, CDR1 is MGHDK and CDR2 is SYGVNS. The CDR3 covers 18 residues. CDR3 amino acids: CASSANPIEGLSNQPQHF. Written as DNA, the CDR3 is TGTGCCAGCAGTGCGAATCCCATAGAGGGCCTGAGCAATCAGCCCCAGCATTTT.

The chain uses TRBV25-1 and TRBJ1-2; D remains ambiguous. Germline loops: CDR1 MGHDK, CDR2 SYGVNS. V was clipped by 2 bases and J by 8 bases, with 12 bases between them. The CDR3 consists of 13 residues. The CDR3 DNA reads TGTGCCAGCAGTGAAACGAGGGCGGGGGGCTACACCTTC. It encodes CASSETRAGGYTF.

Comment on this clone: The same CDR3 is also encoded by other DNA sequences in this sample. The chain uses TRBV18 and TRBJ2-5; D is unresolved. Germline assignment: CDR1 KGHSH and CDR2 LQKENI. The V and J ends lost 6 bases and 2 bases respectively, with 1 base between them. The CDR3 is 10 amino acids. The CDR3 sequence is CASSQETQYF. In nucleotides, the CDR3 is TGTGCCAGCTCTCAAGAGACCCAGTACTTC.

This chain joins TRBV5-6 and TRBJ2-1; 11 nucleotides agree with TRBD2. There are 15 residues in the CDR3. V lost 1 base, J lost 7 bases, and 4 bases stayed unmatched. Germline values: CDR1 SGHDT, CDR2 YYEEEE. DNA for the CDR3: TGTGCCAGCAGCTTGCAACTAGCGGGAGTGAATGAGCAGTTCTTC. The encoded protein is CASSLQLAGVNEQFF.

The V and J genes are TRBV28 and TRBJ1-1; 8 bases fit TRBD1. V lost 6 bases, J lost 5 bases, and 8 bases stayed unmatched. This CDR3 has 14 amino acids. Germline CDR1 MDHEN, CDR2 SYDVKM. The CDR3 protein is CASSSRGLWTEAFF. As DNA, the CDR3 is TGTGCCAGCAGCTCCAGGGGGCTGTGGACTGAAGCTTTCTTT. The whole variable domain, remainder taken from reference TRBV28 and TRBJ1-1, is DVKVTQSSRYLVKRTGEKVFLECVQDMDHENMFWYRQDPGLGLRLIYFSYDVKMKEKGDIPEGYSVSREKKERFSLILESASTNQTSMYLCASSSRGLWTEAFFGQGTRLTVV.

This chain links TRBV5-1 with TRBJ2-1, with 12 nucleotides matching TRBD1. CDR3 length: 22 residues. Losses at the gene ends were 4 bases for V and 8 bases for J; bases not matched to a gene: 28. CDR1 SGHRS and CDR2 YFSETQ come from the germline V gene. The CDR3 loop reads CASSPVGSPGTGGQQQGHEQFF. The CDR3 nucleotides read TGCGCCAGCAGCCCGGTCGGAAGTCCCGGGACAGGGGGCCAACAACAAGGGCATGAGCAGTTCTTC.

With regard to this clone: This sample includes further DNA sequences coding for the same CDR3. J is TRBJ1-1 and V is TRBV5-1, with unresolved D. Trimming stripped 0 bases from V and 0 bases from J, with 6 bases between. CDR1 SGHRS and CDR2 YFSETQ come from the germline V gene. The CDR3 runs to 14 residues. The CDR3 nucleotides read TGCGCCAGCAGCTTGGACGGACTGAACACTGAAGCTTTCTTT. It translates to CASSLDGLNTEAFF.

The gene calls are TRBV18 and TRBJ2-5; D may correspond to TRBD1 or TRBD2 (5 bases each). The length of the CDR3 is 13 residues. Germline assignment: CDR1 KGHSH and CDR2 LQKENI. V was shortened by 4 bases and J by 5 bases, with 11 bases between the two germline ends. This chain's CDR3 is CASSRDRTETQYF. The CDR3 region has the DNA TGTGCCAGCTCACGGGACCGGACTGAGACCCAGTACTTC. The whole variable domain, filled in from reference TRBV18 and TRBJ2-5, reads NAGVMQNPRHLVRRRGQEARLRCSPMKGHSHVYWYRQLPEEGLKFMVYLQKENIIDESGMPKERFSAEFPKEGPSILRIQQVVRGDSAAYFCASSRDRTETQYFGPGTRLLVL.

The V and J genes are TRBV20-1 and TRBJ2-3; D is unresolved. Germline V lookup: CDR1 DFQATT, CDR2 SNEGSKA (reference sequence). The CDR3 loop spans 11 amino acids. Trimming stripped 6 bases from V and 10 bases from J, with 14 bases between. The CDR3 loop reads CSATDLDPQYF. CDR3 in DNA: TGCAGTGCGACCGACTTGGATCCGCAGTATTTT.

V is TRBV7-9 and J is TRBJ2-7, with 8 bases that match TRBD1. CDR3 length equals 15 residues. The germline gives CDR1 SEHNR, CDR2 FQNEAQ (reference sequence). Trimming at V came to 2 bases and at J to 4 bases, leaving 7 bases not matched to a gene. The CDR3 is CASSLTRQGAYEQYF. In nucleotides, the CDR3 is TGTGCCAGCAGCTTAACCCGGCAGGGGGCTTACGAGCAGTACTTC.

This chain links TRBV5-4 with TRBJ1-2; unclear D gene. The V gene lost 8 bases and the J gene lost 8 bases, with 25 bases spanning the gap. This CDR3 has 15 residues. The V gene's germline CDR1 is SGHNT and CDR2 YYREEE (reference sequence). The CDR3 spells CASFLVDRGQEGYTF. The CDR3 nucleotides read TGTGCCAGTTTTCTTGTGGATCGAGGCCAGGAAGGCTACACCTTC.

The gene calls are TRBV7-9 and TRBJ2-1; no firm D call. Germline lookup yields CDR1 SEHNR and CDR2 FQNEAQ (reference sequence). V lost 0 bases and J lost 7, with 13 bases in between. The CDR3 sequence is 15 residues long. Here the CDR3 reads CASSLANSLGNEQFF. Here the CDR3 DNA reads TGTGCCAGCAGCTTAGCCAACTCCCTGGGGAATGAGCAGTTCTTC. Complete variable domain (other parts from reference TRBV7-9 and TRBJ2-1): DTGVSQNPRHKITKRGQNVTFRCDPISEHNRLYWYRQTLGQGPEFLTYFQNEAQLEKSRLLSDRFSAERPKGSFSTLEIQRTEQGDSAMYLCASSLANSLGNEQFFGPGTRLTVL.

This clone has more than one count but fewer than ten. The rearrangement joins TRBV5-1 to TRBJ1-2; D is uncertain. CDR1 is SGHRS and CDR2 is YFSETQ in the germline V gene. This CDR3 region has 13 residues. V was trimmed by 2 bases and J by 2 bases, leaving 7 bases between them. CDR3 bases: TGCGCCAGCAGCTTAGATCCGAACTATGGCTACACCTTC. Protein: CASSLDPNYGYTF.

The chain joins TRBV27 to TRBJ2-1, with D unresolved. The V gene's germline CDR1 is MNHEY and CDR2 SMNVEV (reference sequence). The CDR3 totals 12 residues. V shed 6 bases and J shed 7 bases, with 10 bases lying between them. The CDR3 sequence: CASSTLGNEQFF. The CDR3 region has the DNA TGTGCCAGCAGCACGTTGGGGAATGAGCAGTTCTTC.

The rearrangement links TRBV27 to TRBJ2-1; 14 positions match TRBD2. CDR1 MNHEY and CDR2 SMNVEV come from the germline V gene (reference sequence). The CDR3 is made up of 19 amino acids. J lost 10 bases, V lost 4 bases, and 18 bases had no gene match. The CDR3 reads CASSSAGTSGSFGPWEQFF. CDR3 in DNA: TGTGCCAGCAGTTCAGCCGGGACTAGCGGGAGTTTTGGCCCTTGGGAGCAGTTCTTC.

V is TRBV29-1 and J is TRBJ2-3; D unresolved. The CDR3 consists of 14 residues. Trimming left V 7 bases short and J 2 bases short, with 16 bases between. The V gene's germline CDR1 is SQVTM and CDR2 ANQGSEA. CDR3 DNA sequence: TGCAGCGGTAAGGAAGGACCTCTCACAGATACGCAGTATTTT. Residues: CSGKEGPLTDTQYF.

In this sample, this clone turned up once. The chain is built from TRBV19 and TRBJ2-1, with a tentative D call TRBD1 (6 bases). This CDR3 is built from 14 residues. Germline V gives CDR1 LNHDA, CDR2 SQIVND (reference sequence). V was shortened by 4 bases and J by 10 bases, with 17 bases between the two germline ends. This CDR3 is CASSKAGTFGEQFF. The CDR3 DNA reads TGTGCCAGTAGTAAAGCTGGGACATTCGGGGAGCAGTTCTTC.

The chain links TRBV5-1 to TRBJ2-3; unclear D gene. Germline CDR1 is SGHRS and CDR2 is YFSETQ. Trimming pared 4 bases from V and 10 bases from J, leaving 16 bases between. The CDR3 has 13 residues. This CDR3 reads CASSPTSRVPQYF. The CDR3 DNA sequence: TGCGCCAGCAGCCCCACATCTAGGGTGCCGCAGTATTTT.

The V and J genes are TRBV5-1 and TRBJ1-4; no firm D call. Per germline, CDR1 SGHRS and CDR2 YFSETQ. The CDR3 totals 13 residues. Trimming shortened V by 0 bases and J by 5 bases, and 5 bases separated the two germline ends. The DNA of the CDR3 is TGCGCCAGCAGCTTGGGGGTGAATGAAAAACTGTTTTTT. Amino acid sequence: CASSLGVNEKLFF.

This chain links TRBV19 with TRBJ1-1; D not resolved. The CDR3 extends over 15 amino acids. V was cut by 2 bases and J by 1 base, with 11 bases left in between. Germline V CDR1 and CDR2: LNHDA, SQIVND (reference sequence). The CDR3 loop is CASSISRRTNTEAFF. The CDR3 bases are TGTGCCAGTAGTATATCTCGGCGGACGAACACTGAAGCTTTCTTT.

The chain recombines TRBV5-1 with TRBJ1-1; 7 nucleotides match TRBD1. The CDR3 has 16 residues. From germline, CDR1 is SGHRS and CDR2 YFSETQ. V shed 0 bases and J 1 base; nucleotides not matched to a gene: 6. CDR3 protein: CASSLGQGRANTEAFF. The CDR3 DNA reads as TGCGCCAGCAGCTTGGGACAGGGTAGGGCGAACACTGAAGCTTTCTTT.